This T cell receptor beta chain comes out of a study of CD8+ T cells in alopecia areata. Study overall: Treated individuals took tofacitinib by mouth, 5 to 10 mg twice daily. Study-wide results and caveats: Because one nonresponder was included, the link of baseline CD8+ expansion to response is considered uncertain. Higher clonality was seen in lesional scalp than in normal scalp, especially in alopecia totalis/universalis.

As regards this clone: The antigen is not known.

Sample treatment: oral pan-JAK inhibitor, 5-10 mg twice daily. Extracted RNA was reverse transcribed, and the resulting cDNA served as sequencing template. TCRdb's copy holds only in-frame clones and misses some; the assay was immunoSEQ multiplex PCR. The table has about 110,000 clones, roughly 89% seen once. Germline V gives CDR1 SGHTA, CDR2 FQGNSA. Trimming shortened V by 5 bases and J by 1 base, and 8 bases separated the two germline ends. There are 14 residues in the CDR3. This sequence joins TRBV7-2 and TRBJ2-2, with D unclear. This TCR was recovered from a human donor with alopecia areata. Sequences were derived from CD8+ T cells sorted from blood, sampled at week 24, from a patient treated with tofacitinib. CDR3 sequence (DNA): TGTGCCAGCAGCCAGCTTATGAACACCGGGGAGCTGTTTTTT. Protein product: CASSQLMNTGELFF.